These 10 T cell receptor beta chains were all obtained from the same sample, sequenced in a study of T cell responses to AZD1222 COVID-19 vaccine. This table comes from immunoSEQ multiplex PCR, and its TCRdb copy is limited to in-frame clones, with some not included. The sample has more than 110,000 clones, approximately 85% seen once. The input for sequencing was peripheral blood, taken on day 0 of AZD1222 vaccination. These receptor sequences come from an adult in good health.

CDR3 nucleotides: TGCGCCAGCAGCTTGGAGGGACTGGTTCAGGGCTATGGCTACACCTTC. It specifies CASSLEGLVQGYGYTF. The chain joins TRBV5-1 to TRBJ1-2; a possible D gene is TRBD1 (5 bases). V lost 0 bases, J lost 4 bases, and 16 bases lay in between. CDR1 SGHRS and CDR2 YFSETQ come from the germline V gene. The CDR3 runs to 16 residues.

V usage is TRBV27 and J usage is TRBJ2-1; D is undetermined. The CDR3 sequence is 13 residues long. The germline gives CDR1 MNHEY, CDR2 SMNVEV (reference sequence). V shed 3 bases and J shed 7 bases, with 10 bases lying between them. The CDR3 coding sequence is TGTGCCAGCAGTTTGGAGTCCCGGAATGAGCAGTTCTTC. Its protein is CASSLESRNEQFF.

The gene calls are TRBV7-2 and TRBJ1-3; 8 bases map to TRBD1. Trimming took 3 bases from V and 8 from J; bases not matched to a gene: 3. Germline V gene lookup returns CDR1 SGHTA and CDR2 FQGNSA. The CDR3 sequence is 13 residues long. CDR3 sequence (DNA): TGTGCCAGCAGCTTTGGACAGGGATACACCATATATTTT. It specifies CASSFGQGYTIYF.

J is TRBJ1-5 and V is TRBV19; TRBD1 agrees at 7 bases. The germline V gene has CDR1 LNHDA and CDR2 SQIVND (reference sequence). This CDR3 contains 15 residues. Germline trimming cut 6 bases from V and 4 bases from J; bases unmatched to any gene: 9. CDR3 amino acids: CASSPAGTENQPQHF. In nucleotides, the CDR3 is TGTGCCAGTAGCCCGGCCGGGACAGAGAATCAGCCCCAGCATTTT.

This clone was seen more than once but under ten times. V and J are TRBV4-1 and TRBJ1-3, with no clear D. The V gene lost 0 bases and the J gene lost 0 bases, with 9 bases spanning the gap. Per germline, CDR1 MGHRA and CDR2 YSYEKL. There are 16 residues in the CDR3. As DNA, the CDR3 is TGCGCCAGCAGCCAAGAACACCTATACTCTGGAAACACCATATATTTT. Translated: CASSQEHLYSGNTIYF.

V gene TRBV29-1 combines with J gene TRBJ2-6; 9 bases match TRBD1. Germline loops: CDR1 SQVTM, CDR2 ANQGSEA. The V gene end was trimmed by 4 bases and the J gene end by 0 bases; junction bases not matched to a gene: 7. This CDR3 contains 17 residues. DNA of the CDR3: TGCAGCGTTGGATTGGGACAGGGTAGCTCTGGGGCCAACGTCCTGACTTTC. Translating it yields CSVGLGQGSSGANVLTF.

This clone occurred a few times. This chain joins TRBV6-5 and TRBJ1-1, with D uncertain. V lost 4 bases to trimming and J lost 9 bases, with 15 bases between them. The CDR3 has 13 amino acids. Germline V CDR1 and CDR2: MNHEY, SVGAGI. The CDR3 coding sequence is TGTGCCAGCAGTTCGAATTTCTTTACACAAGCTTTCTTT. Protein product: CASSSNFFTQAFF.

J is TRBJ2-5 and V is TRBV7-8; D is ambiguous. V was shortened by 1 base and J by 4 bases, with 10 bases between the two germline ends. CDR1 and CDR2 (germline): SGHVS, FQNEAQ. The CDR3 has 14 residues. CDR3 loop: CASSLGSYRETQYF. In DNA form, the CDR3 reads TGTGCCAGCAGCTTAGGGTCCTATCGAGAGACCCAGTACTTC.

This clone was detected a few times. The J gene is TRBJ1-4, the V gene TRBV9; D remains unclear. Trimming removed 4 bases at V and 8 bases at J, with 21 bases between. Germline-derived CDR1 and CDR2 are SGDLS and YYNGEE. The CDR3 length is 16 residues. This chain's CDR3 is CASSPSDSPHGEKLFF. The CDR3 DNA follows: TGTGCCAGCAGCCCTAGTGACTCACCCCATGGGGAAAAACTGTTTTTT.

The CDR3 DNA reads as TGTGCCAGCAGTTACGGTCAGGGCGGCACTGAAGCTTTCTTT. Residues: CASSYGQGGTEAFF. The J gene is TRBJ1-1, the V gene TRBV6-6; TRBD1 is a possible D gene (5 bases). CDR1 and CDR2 from the germline V gene are MNHNY and SVGAGI (reference sequence). The length of the CDR3 is 14 residues. With 2 bases removed from V and 4 bases from J, the gap between germline ends came to 11 bases.